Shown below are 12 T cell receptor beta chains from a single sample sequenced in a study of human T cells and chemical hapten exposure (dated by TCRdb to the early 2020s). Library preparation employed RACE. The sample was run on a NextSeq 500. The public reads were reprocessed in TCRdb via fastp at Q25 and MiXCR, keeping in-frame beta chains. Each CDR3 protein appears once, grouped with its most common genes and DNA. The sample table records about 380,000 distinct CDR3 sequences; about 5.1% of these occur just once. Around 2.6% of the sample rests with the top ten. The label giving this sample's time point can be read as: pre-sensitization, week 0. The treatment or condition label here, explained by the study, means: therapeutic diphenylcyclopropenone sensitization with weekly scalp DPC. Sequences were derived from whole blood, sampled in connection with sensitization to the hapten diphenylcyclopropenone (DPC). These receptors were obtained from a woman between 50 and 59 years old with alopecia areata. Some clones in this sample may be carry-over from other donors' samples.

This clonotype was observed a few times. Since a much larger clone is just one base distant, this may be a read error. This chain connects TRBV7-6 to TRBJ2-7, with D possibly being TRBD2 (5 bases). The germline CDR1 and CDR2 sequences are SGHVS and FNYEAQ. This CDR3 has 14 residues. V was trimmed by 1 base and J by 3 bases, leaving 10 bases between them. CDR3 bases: TGTGCCAGCAGCTTAGACGAGGGTATCTACGAGCAGTACTTC. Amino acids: CASSLDEGIYEQYF.

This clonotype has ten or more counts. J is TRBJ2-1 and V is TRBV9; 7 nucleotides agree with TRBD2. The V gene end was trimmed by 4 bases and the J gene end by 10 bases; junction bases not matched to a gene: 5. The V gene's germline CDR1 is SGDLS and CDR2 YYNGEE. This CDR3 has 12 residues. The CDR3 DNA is TGTGCCAGCAGCTCCCGGGGGGACGAGCAGTTCTTC. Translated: CASSSRGDEQFF.

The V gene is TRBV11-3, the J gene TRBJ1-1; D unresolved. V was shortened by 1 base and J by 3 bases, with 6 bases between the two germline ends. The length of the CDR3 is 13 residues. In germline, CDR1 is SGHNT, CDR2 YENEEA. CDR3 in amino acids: CASSLGRHTEAFF. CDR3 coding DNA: TGTGCCAGCAGCTTAGGACGCCACACTGAAGCTTTCTTT.

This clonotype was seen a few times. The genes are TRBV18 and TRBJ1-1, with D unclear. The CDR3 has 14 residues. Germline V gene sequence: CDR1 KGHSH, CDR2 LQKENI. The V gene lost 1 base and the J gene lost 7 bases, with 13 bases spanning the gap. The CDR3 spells CASSPLPLEGEAFF. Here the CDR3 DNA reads TGTGCCAGCTCACCACTTCCCCTGGAGGGTGAAGCTTTCTTT.

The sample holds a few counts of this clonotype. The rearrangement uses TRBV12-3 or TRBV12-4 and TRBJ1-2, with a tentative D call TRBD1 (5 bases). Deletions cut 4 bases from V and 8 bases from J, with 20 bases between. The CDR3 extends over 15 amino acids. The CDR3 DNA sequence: TGTGCCAGCAGTTCACAGGAGGGTAGCCCACTAGGCTACACCTTC. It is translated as CASSSQEGSPLGYTF.

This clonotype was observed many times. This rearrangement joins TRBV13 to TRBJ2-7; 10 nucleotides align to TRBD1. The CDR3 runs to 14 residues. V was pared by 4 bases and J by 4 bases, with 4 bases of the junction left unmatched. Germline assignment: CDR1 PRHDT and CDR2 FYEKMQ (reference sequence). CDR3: CASSSGQGRYEQYF. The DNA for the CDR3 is TGTGCCAGCAGCTCGGGACAGGGGAGGTACGAGCAGTACTTC.

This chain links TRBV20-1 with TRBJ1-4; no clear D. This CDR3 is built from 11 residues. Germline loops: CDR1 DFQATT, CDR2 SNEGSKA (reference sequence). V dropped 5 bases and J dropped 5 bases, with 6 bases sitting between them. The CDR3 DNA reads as TGCAGTGCTTACGTGAATGAAAAACTGTTTTTT. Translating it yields CSAYVNEKLFF.

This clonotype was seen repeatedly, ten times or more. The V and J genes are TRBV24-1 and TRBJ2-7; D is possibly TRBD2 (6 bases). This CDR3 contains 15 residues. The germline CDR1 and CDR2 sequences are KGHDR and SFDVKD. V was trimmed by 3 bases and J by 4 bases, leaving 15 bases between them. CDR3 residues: CATSDSGGAGYEQYF. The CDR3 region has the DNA TGTGCCACCAGTGATAGTGGAGGGGCTGGGTACGAGCAGTACTTC.

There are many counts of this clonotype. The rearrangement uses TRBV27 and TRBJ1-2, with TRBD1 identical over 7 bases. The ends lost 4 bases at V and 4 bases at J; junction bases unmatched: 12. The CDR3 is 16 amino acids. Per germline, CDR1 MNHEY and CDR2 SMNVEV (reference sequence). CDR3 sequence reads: CASSYAGTANPYGYTF. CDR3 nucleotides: TGTGCCAGCAGTTACGCCGGGACAGCAAACCCCTATGGCTACACCTTC.

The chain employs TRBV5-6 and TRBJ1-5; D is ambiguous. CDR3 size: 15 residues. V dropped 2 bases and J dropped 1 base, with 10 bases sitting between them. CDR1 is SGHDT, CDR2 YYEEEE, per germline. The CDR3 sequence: CASSFGPISNQPQHF. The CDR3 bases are TGTGCCAGCAGCTTCGGGCCGATAAGCAATCAGCCCCAGCATTTT.

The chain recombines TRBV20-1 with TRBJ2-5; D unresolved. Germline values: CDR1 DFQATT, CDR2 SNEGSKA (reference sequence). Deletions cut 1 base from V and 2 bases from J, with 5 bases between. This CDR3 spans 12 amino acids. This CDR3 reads CSARGLQETQYF. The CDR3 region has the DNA TGCAGTGCTAGAGGGTTGCAAGAGACCCAGTACTTC.

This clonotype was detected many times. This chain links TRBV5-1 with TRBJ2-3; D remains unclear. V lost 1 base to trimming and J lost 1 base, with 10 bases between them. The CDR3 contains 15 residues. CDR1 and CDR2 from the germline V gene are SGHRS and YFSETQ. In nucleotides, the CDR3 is TGCGCCAGCAGCTTGAATACCCCCGGCACAGATACGCAGTATTTT. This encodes CASSLNTPGTDTQYF.